This T cell receptor beta chain was found in a study of Graves' ophthalmopathy and Graves' hyperthyroidism. The overall study: Untreated patients at initial diagnosis provided peripheral blood.

This clonotype was picked up a small number of times. RNA transcripts provided the template for amplifying TCR beta CDR3 regions. First-round RT-PCR relied on HTBI primers, and a second-round multiplex PCR came next. A single record per CDR3 protein comes from TCRdb applying MiXCR to the multiplex PCR reads. The sample lists approximately 700,000 distinct CDR3 sequences, about two fifths seen once, with 3.3% in the top ten. Germline V gene lookup returns CDR1 SGHNT and CDR2 YYREEE (reference sequence). The CDR3 runs to 15 residues. V lost 4 bases to trimming and J lost 2 bases, with 16 bases between them.

The sample comprised peripheral blood. The clonotype comes from an adult man with Graves' ophthalmopathy. The chain joins TRBV5-4 to TRBJ2-7; D perhaps matches TRBD1 (6 bases). The CDR3, as DNA: TGTGCCAGCAGCCTAATAACAGGGCTGCCCTACGAGCAGTACTTC. Protein product: CASSLITGLPYEQYF.